This TCR beta chain was retrieved from a study of cytomegalovirus exposure and HLA in healthy donors (dated by TCRdb to 2017 to 2019). A note on the overall study: An earlier analysis of a few hundred of the donors reported 276 Gb of sequence data and 90 million to 120 million unique TCR beta sequences obtained from about 170 million T cells. An early release that covered around 590 HLA-typed donors contained 300 to 350 gigabases of sequencing data and tens of millions of unique TCR sequences. The genetic ancestry cluster associated with self-reported Caucasian donors included 80% to 90% of the roughly 400 genotyped donors. The aim of the study was to test whether cataloging public T cell receptors could identify signatures of past pathogen exposure. The study profiled the T cell repertoires of more than 500 subjects by immunosequencing and related them to cytomegalovirus serostatus. A separate validation cohort of roughly 130 different subjects was used in addition to the approximately 700-subject first cohort. High-throughput TCR immunosequencing, statistical association of individual TCRs with disease status, and machine learning were combined to predict cytomegalovirus infection status. A later analysis re-examined previously published TCR beta repertoires from more than 550 donors and added high-resolution HLA genotyping to investigate patterns of TCR occurrence. Rather than using new phenotypic data, the later analysis identified candidate immune exposures from TCR beta sequences and from how often those sequences occurred across donors. To decide whether each TCR beta V gene segment behaved as functional or pseudogenic, an earlier analysis of some 600 of the donors relied on high-throughput TCR beta sequencing. Donor age, sex, ethnicity and CMV serostatus were compiled alongside the repertoire data. Genome-wide SNP genotypes for about 65% of the roughly 670 donors were used in a later genetic analysis, which treated that subset as a discovery cohort. Every repertoire in the discovery cohort had been generated on one and the same sequencing platform. Class I and class II HLA loci were covered by the typing at four-digit resolution. Typing coverage varied by locus: roughly 629-640 donors for A, B, C, DRB1 and DQB1; approximately 520 for DQA1; approximately 570 for DPA1; 400 to 480 for DPB1. Because of strong linkage in the cohort, roughly five DR-DQ haplotypes were treated as single units for association and clustering. Across some 400 genotyped donors of the cohort, an average of approximately 220,000 unique TCR beta nucleotide sequences per donor were sequenced, and roughly 20% of those sequences were non-productive.

With regard to this clone: The antigen this receptor binds is unknown. No much larger clone is present one base from it, and per-base qualities are unavailable.

Inclusive of the bounding cysteine and phenylalanine, the CDR3 is 15 residues long. Left in the record is the CDR3 DNA by itself, 45 bases read in frame from the first base. Trimmed from V: 4 bases; trimmed from J: 3 bases; junction bases lacking a gene match: 5. The germline V gene encodes CDR1 SGHRS and CDR2 YFSETQ. The cohort was made up of 500 to 800 healthy bone marrow donors. All cohort members were sampled while nominally healthy, although unrecorded immune exposures were likely present. The donor tested CMV seropositive, placing the donor among the 250 to 300 seropositive members of the cohort. Every donor gave a peripheral blood sample, and the peripheral blood mononuclear cells from that sample were used for TCR beta sequencing. The Qiagen DNeasy Blood Extraction Kit was used to extract genomic DNA from the blood cell samples. Overall study outcomes, separate from this receptor: The cohort was sequenced for TCR beta chains only, and without alpha or paired-chain data the features that could be detected were limited. When HLA alleles, especially DR and DQ, strongly co-occurred, attributing TCR associations to individual alleles was difficult. In the study, approximately 160 TCR beta chains were listed as associated with cytomegalovirus. In a later analysis, the rate of TCR association differed among HLA loci, with DRB1 alleles having the most associated TCRs and HLA-C alleles having the fewest. At a false discovery rate of 0.05, a later analysis linked fewer than 20,000 TCR beta sequences to specific HLA alleles. In an earlier analysis of 587 of the donors, most TCR beta V segments appeared in productive rearrangements about 87% or about 30% of the time, broadly matching IMGT annotations. A later analysis found that most CMV-associated TCR beta chains appeared HLA-restricted, with HLA associations seemingly driven largely by CMV exposure. Because HLA typing was unavailable for some donors at each locus, only the typed subset was used in association tests. A later genetic analysis reported fewer N-insertions in productive TCRs among donors in an Asian-associated ancestry cluster than the roughly 700-donor mean. For the cohort, immune exposure information was limited to CMV serostatus. A cluster of highly shared sequence variants was judged likely to be a technical artifact of the sequencing pipeline. In a later analysis, HLA-associated TCR beta chains showed more clonal expansion and lower generation probabilities than non-associated chains that were equally common. Several of the top co-occurrence clusters appeared to be linked to parvovirus B19, influenza, CMV and Epstein-Barr virus, according to a later analysis. Most TCR sequences were seen in very few donors, while some public TCRs were found in many individuals. A later genetic analysis associated a missense DCLRE1C variant with V-gene and J-gene trimming of TCR beta chains, and an independent cohort replicated the association. In vitro tests confirmed that a few of the cytomegalovirus-associated TCR beta chains recognize cytomegalovirus antigens. Presence/absence analyses assumed roughly uniform sequencing depth across donors, an assumption that may not hold. The authors suggested that the approach could potentially be generalized to other disease states and immunological phenotypes. Because counts were too low, 15 to 20 rarely observed V segments, including chromosome 9 orphons, were excluded from the earlier analysis of 587 of the donors. A further reported finding was that TCR beta sequences accurately predicted the HLA-A and HLA-B alleles for most subjects in the first cohort. Cytomegalovirus status was reported to be diagnosed by the classifier with high specificity and sensitivity in both the original and validation cohorts. The 87-base-pair reads could not distinguish some IMGT-functional V segments, including TRBV6-2 and TRBV6-3, so those segments were excluded. Correlated functional status among segregating V segments might be attributable to linkage disequilibrium, but an unknown experimental factor could not be ruled out.

The library relied on the immunoSEQ multiplex PCR assay. A mixture of 60 forward primers for TCR Vbeta segments and 13 reverse primers for TCR Jbeta segments was used in the multiplex PCR. The CDR3 region of rearranged TCR beta genes was amplified from genomic DNA with a multiplex PCR assay. Amplified TCR beta libraries were sequenced as 87-base-pair reads on the Illumina HiSeq System. The source study handled its data this way. Across the roughly 640 repertoires, a later analysis counted about 81 million unique TCR beta chains, approximately 10 million of which were shared by at least two donors. A nearest-neighbor algorithm error-corrected the raw reads and collapsed the reads into unique sequences, merging closely related sequences to remove PCR and sequencing errors. To assign V, D and J gene segments, CDR3 sequences were aligned to IMGT reference sequences. For a sequence to be retained, a match of at least six nucleotides to both a V gene segment and a J gene segment was required. Rearrangements were classified as productive when the CDR3 lacked stop codons and remained in frame with V and J, and all other rearrangements were classified as non-productive. CDR3 was defined by IMGT convention, running from the second conserved V-encoded cysteine to the conserved J-encoded phenylalanine. The earlier analysis of a few hundred of the donors excluded sequences that lacked an unambiguous match to a single V gene segment. An earlier analysis of about 600 of the donors called V segments functional above 56.7% productive rearrangements and segregating when the between-donor standard deviation exceeded 5%. To diagnose cytomegalovirus status from the catalog of TCR beta chain sequences, a statistical classification framework was built. A later analysis assigned V and J genes by comparing TCR nucleotide sequences with IMGT/GENE-DB human TR gene sequences. Using the TCRdist pipeline, a later analysis assigned CDR3 sequences along with most-parsimonious VDJ recombination scenarios. In a later analysis, each TCR beta chain was defined by its CDR3 amino acid sequence together with its V-gene family, and reads without a unique V-gene family were excluded. As a way to deal with suspected cross-contamination and a sequencing artifact, a later analysis dropped nearly 600 nucleotide sequences that were highly shared and had low generation probability. In a later analysis, a clonal expansion index for each public chain was calculated from normalized within-repertoire ranks of inferred template counts. In a later analysis, generation probabilities were computed using a VDJ recombination model fitted to out-of-frame rearrangements, and the results were checked against IGoR. In a later analysis, TCR-TCR, TCR-HLA and TCR-CMV co-occurrence was scored with hypergeometric tests, and a repertoire-size bias correction was applied to TCR pairs. To estimate false discovery rates, a later analysis permuted the HLA or CMV assignments 20 times. In a later analysis, co-occurring TCRs were grouped using DBSCAN, and TCRdist sequence similarity was added for clustering within HLA-allele-positive subsets. Repertoires with fewer than 30,000 or more than 120,000 public chains were left out of co-occurrence clustering, as were roughly five repertoires with anomalous nucleotide sharing. Entries here come from immuneACCESS through TCRdb and include only in-frame sequences with V and J called. Some clones fail to appear in such tables; in the studies checked, an unresolved V gene covers under half of the shortfall, and the cause of the remainder is unknown. V and J calls and clone size follow that table, whereas D and trimming were derived from the DNA. The sample profile shows some 150,000 clones; about 76% of them were found once. Jointly, the top ten make up around 7.2% of the sample.

The TCR originated in a man aged 30 to 45 in good health and CMV-seropositive. The rearrangement combines TRBV5-1 with TRBJ1-4, with 8 bases aligning to TRBD1. Material for sequencing was PBMCs. The DNA sequence is as follows: TGCGCCAGCAGCCTGACACAGGGGGCTAATGAAAAACTGTTTTTT. The resulting protein is CASSLTQGANEKLFF.